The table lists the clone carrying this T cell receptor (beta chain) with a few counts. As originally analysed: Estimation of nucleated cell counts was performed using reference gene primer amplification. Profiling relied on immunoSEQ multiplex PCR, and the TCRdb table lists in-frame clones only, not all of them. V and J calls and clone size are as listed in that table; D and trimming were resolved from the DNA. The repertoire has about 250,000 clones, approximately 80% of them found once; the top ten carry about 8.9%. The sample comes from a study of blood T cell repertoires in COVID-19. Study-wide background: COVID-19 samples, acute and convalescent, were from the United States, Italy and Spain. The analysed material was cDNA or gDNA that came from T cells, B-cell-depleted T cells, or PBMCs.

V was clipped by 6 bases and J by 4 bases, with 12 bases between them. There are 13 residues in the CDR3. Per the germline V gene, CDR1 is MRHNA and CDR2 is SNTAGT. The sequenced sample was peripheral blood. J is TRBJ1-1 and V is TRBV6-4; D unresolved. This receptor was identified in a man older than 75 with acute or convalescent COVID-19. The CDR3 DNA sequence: TGTGCCAGCAGGCCCTTCGGCGGCACTGAAGCTTTCTTT. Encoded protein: CASRPFGGTEAFF.